Below, one T cell receptor (beta chain) is given with its context. Antigen unknown. This CDR3 region has 16 residues. The V and J ends lost 2 bases and 6 bases, in that order; junction bases with no gene match: 8. Germline V CDR1 and CDR2: SGHNT, YYREEE (reference sequence). Clones were sequenced by immunoSEQ multiplex PCR, and TCRdb holds only the in-frame ones, with some missing. Among about 2 million clones, approximately 95% were seen once, and the ten largest hold approximately 1.2%. The sample belongs to a study of shared clonotypes between healthy human individuals. The naive CD8 fraction comprised CD45RO-negative cells positively selected for CCR7 and excluded terminally differentiated effector memory CD45RA+ cells. Study-level findings and limits: Generation probability values for non-shared clonotypes were lower than those for clonotypes shared by all four donors.

This sequence was found in a man between 18 and 29 years old in good health. The J gene is TRBJ2-7, the V gene TRBV5-4; 13 bases map to TRBD2. The sample consisted of naive CD8+ T cells sorted from blood. The CDR3 nucleotides read TGTGCCAGCAGCTTCGGACTAGCGGGAGTAGCGTCCGAGCAGTACTTC. This encodes CASSFGLAGVASEQYF. Complete variable domain (other parts from reference TRBV5-4 and TRBJ2-7): ETGVTQSPTHLIKTRGQQVTLRCSSQSGHNTVSWYQQALGQGPQFIFQYYREEENGRGNFPPRFSGLQFPNYSSELNVNALELDDSALYLCASSFGLAGVASEQYFGPGTRLTVT.